This TCR beta chain appears in the sequencing data of a study of T cells in Graves' hyperthyroidism and ophthalmopathy. Template material for amplifying TCR beta CDR3 regions consisted of RNA transcripts. The study used the HTBI primer set for a first-round RT-PCR of the TCR CDR3. TCRdb called the multiplex PCR reads again in MiXCR, with one record for every CDR3 protein. Of hundreds of thousands of distinct CDR3 sequences listed, 15% to 20% are singletons. Disease duration was under 3 months in the ophthalmopathy patients, who also had a Clinical Activity Score of at least 3 and a NOSPECS grade of at least 4. Orbital computed tomography and thyroid ultrasound, together with serum TRAb and thyroxine and clinical symptoms, were used for diagnoses. Each 10 ml fresh peripheral blood draw supplied the PBMCs. General study findings and limits: Before onset, ophthalmopathy was predicted by the model a median around 6 months earlier.

Per germline, CDR1 DFQATT and CDR2 SNEGSKA (reference sequence). V lost 1 base and J lost 1, with 11 bases in between. The CDR3 totals 15 residues. Turning to this clonotype: The antigen is unknown.

Sample: blood. The rearrangement uses TRBV20-1 and TRBJ1-5; D ambiguous. This TCR was recovered from a man aged 35 to 55 with Graves' ophthalmopathy. Here the CDR3 DNA reads TGCAGTGCTAGAGGAGGCTCGGGGAGCAATCAGCCCCAGCATTTT. Translation gives CSARGGSGSNQPQHF.